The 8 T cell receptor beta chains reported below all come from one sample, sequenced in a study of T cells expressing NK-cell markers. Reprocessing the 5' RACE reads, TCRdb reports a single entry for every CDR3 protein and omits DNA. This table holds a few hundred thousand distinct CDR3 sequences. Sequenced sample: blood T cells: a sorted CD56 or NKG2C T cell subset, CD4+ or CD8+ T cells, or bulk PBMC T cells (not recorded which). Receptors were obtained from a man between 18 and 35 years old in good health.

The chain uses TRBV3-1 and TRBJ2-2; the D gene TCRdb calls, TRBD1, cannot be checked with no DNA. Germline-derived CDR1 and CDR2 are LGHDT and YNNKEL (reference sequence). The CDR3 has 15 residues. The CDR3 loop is CASSQSDRRIGELFF.

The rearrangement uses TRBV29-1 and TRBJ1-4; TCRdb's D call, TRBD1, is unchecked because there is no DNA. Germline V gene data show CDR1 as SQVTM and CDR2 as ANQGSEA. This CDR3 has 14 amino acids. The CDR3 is CSGLGDRPNEKLFF. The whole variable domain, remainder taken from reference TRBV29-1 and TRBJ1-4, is SAVISQKPSRDICQRGTSLTIQCQVDSQVTMMFWYRQQPGQSLTLIATANQGSEATYESGFVIDKFPISRPNLTFSTLTVSNMSPEDSSIYLCSGLGDRPNEKLFFGSGTQLSVL.

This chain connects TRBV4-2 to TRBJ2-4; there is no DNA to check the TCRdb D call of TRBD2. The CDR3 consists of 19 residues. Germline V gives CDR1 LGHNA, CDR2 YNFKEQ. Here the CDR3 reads CASSLAPILLAGGGNIQYF.

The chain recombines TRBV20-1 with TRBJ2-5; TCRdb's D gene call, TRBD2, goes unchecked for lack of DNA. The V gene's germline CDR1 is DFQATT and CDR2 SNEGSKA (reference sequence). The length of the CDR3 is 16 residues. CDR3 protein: CSATAGLAGGMETQYF.

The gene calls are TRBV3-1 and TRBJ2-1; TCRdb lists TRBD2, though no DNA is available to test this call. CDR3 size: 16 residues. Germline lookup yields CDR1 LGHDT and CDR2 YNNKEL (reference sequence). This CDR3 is CASSLGTSGRANEQFF.

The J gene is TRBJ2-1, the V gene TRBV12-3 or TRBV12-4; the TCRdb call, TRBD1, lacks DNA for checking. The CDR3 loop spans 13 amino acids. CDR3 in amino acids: CASSSLGGQKQFF.

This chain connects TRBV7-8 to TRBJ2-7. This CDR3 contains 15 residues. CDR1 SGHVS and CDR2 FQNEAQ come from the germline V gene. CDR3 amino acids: CASSWPGGSSYEQYF.

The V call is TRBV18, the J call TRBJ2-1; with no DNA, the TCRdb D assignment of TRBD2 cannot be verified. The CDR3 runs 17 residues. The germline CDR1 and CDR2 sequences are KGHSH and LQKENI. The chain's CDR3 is CASSVRSGGKSYNEQFF.